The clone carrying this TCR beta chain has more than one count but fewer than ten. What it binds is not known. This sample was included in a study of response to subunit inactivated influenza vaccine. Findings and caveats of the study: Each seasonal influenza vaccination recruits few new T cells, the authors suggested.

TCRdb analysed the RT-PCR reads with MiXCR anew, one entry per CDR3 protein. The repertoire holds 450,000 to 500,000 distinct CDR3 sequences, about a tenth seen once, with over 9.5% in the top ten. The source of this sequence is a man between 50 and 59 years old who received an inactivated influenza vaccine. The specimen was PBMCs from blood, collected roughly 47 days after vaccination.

The chain's CDR3 is CSARDLVGTGGTYEQYF. The CDR3 nucleotides read TGCAGTGCTAGAGATCTCGTAGGGACAGGGGGGACCTACGAGCAGTACTTC. V gene TRBV20-1 combines with J gene TRBJ2-7; 11 positions match TRBD1. The germline CDR1 and CDR2 sequences are DFQATT and SNEGSKA (reference sequence). J lost 2 bases, V lost 0 bases, and 9 bases had no gene match. The CDR3 spans 17 residues.